Listed here is a single T cell receptor beta chain. Its antigen remains unknown. J lost 0 bases, V lost 3 bases, and 7 bases had no gene match. The CDR3 extends over 19 amino acids. Germline V gene sequence: CDR1 SGHDT, CDR2 YYEEEE. This entry belongs to a study of STAT5B mutations in CD4+ large granular lymphocyte leukemia. Broader study findings: TRBV06-family usage was enriched in top patient clones (8/27) versus controls (2/35).

Generated by immunoSEQ multiplex PCR, the TCRdb table keeps only in-frame clones and is missing some. This table has 15,000 to 25,000 clones, around 84% appearing once. The V and J genes are TRBV5-6 and TRBJ2-2, with TRBD2 matching over 14 bases. This receptor was taken from a human donor in good health. Material for sequencing was CD4+ T cells from blood buffy coats. CDR3 coding DNA: TGTGCCAGCAGCTCGGGACTAGCGGGGGCCAGCGCGAACACCGGGGAGCTGTTTTTT. It translates to CASSSGLAGASANTGELFF.